Listed below are T cell receptor beta chains from one sample, sequenced in a study of vaccination and CD4 T cells after COVID-19. These receptors lack a known antigen. TCRdb re-called the PCR reads with MiXCR, one entry per CDR3 protein. The sample holds about 4,300 distinct CDR3 sequences; about 50% are singletons and the top ten take around 40%. Sequencing was carried out using CD4+ T cells from blood, cultured in vitro. Receptors originate from a human donor who had recovered from COVID-19. The CDR3 runs from the conserved cysteine through the conserved F or W. Fields, in order: V gene, D gene, J gene, clone size, CDR3 DNA, CDR3 protein. A D gene is named only where the DNA matches it firmly. Clone size is shown for a subset of rows, as once, few, many or a class of expanded clone.

TRBV20-1	TRBD2	TRBJ2-7	few	TGCAGTGCTAGGGCCCGGATGGGAGGCGGGAGTATCCACGAGCAGTACTTC	CSARARMGGGSIHEQYF
TRBV20-1	.	TRBJ1-1	.	TGCAGTCCTCTTAGGGCCAGCATGAACACTGAAGCTTTCTTT	CSPLRASMNTEAFF
TRBV6-2/TRBV6-3	TRBD1	TRBJ1-1	.	TGTGCCAGCAGTTACTCCACCGGACAGGGAAGTGAAGCTTTCTTT	CASSYSTGQGSEAFF
TRBV20-1	.	TRBJ2-3	.	TGCAGTGCCCCCCCCCCGGAGGGGGGCACAGATACGCAGTATTTT	CSAPPPEGGTDTQYF
TRBV19	.	TRBJ2-3	.	TGTGCCAGTAAGGGGCCCAGGGGAACTAGCACAGATACGCAGTATTTT	CASKGPRGTSTDTQYF
TRBV7-2	.	TRBJ2-7	few	TGTGCCAGCAGCTTAAGGGGCGGACAGGGAGGGACGGCCTACGAGCAGTACTTC	CASSLRGGQGGTAYEQYF
TRBV7-3	.	TRBJ2-7	.	TGTGCCAGCAGCTTAATGTCCGGGGCACCCTACGAGCAGTACTTC	CASSLMSGAPYEQYF
TRBV6-1	TRBD2	TRBJ2-5	.	TGTGCCAGCAGTGAAGCTCTTGCGGGGGGGCGGGAGACCCAGTACTTC	CASSEALAGGRETQYF
TRBV7-2	.	TRBJ1-2	.	TGTGCCAGCAGCTTAGGAAGGGGCAGGGGAATGGGTGGCTACACCTTC	CASSLGRGRGMGGYTF
TRBV6-2/TRBV6-3	TRBD2	TRBJ2-3	.	TGTGCCAGCAGTTACTCGACTAGCGGGAGTACAGATACGCAGTATTTT	CASSYSTSGSTDTQYF
TRBV12-3/TRBV12-4	TRBD2	TRBJ2-5	.	TGTGCCAGCAGTTACTCGGGGGGGTCGCAGACCCAGTACTTC	CASSYSGGSQTQYF
TRBV15	TRBD1	TRBJ1-2	.	TGTGCCACCAGCAGAGGGCGCAGGGGGCTGGGTGGCTACACCTTC	CATSRGRRGLGGYTF
TRBV7-3	.	TRBJ1-1	.	TGTGCCAGCAGCCCTCCCGGGGGCACTGAAGCTTTCTTT	CASSPPGGTEAFF
TRBV6-5	.	TRBJ1-2	few	TGTGCCAGCAGTTACGCATCTCGGGGGGAGGATGGCTACACCTTC	CASSYASRGEDGYTF
TRBV10-3	.	TRBJ1-2	once	TGTGCCATCAGTGAGGCGTTTGCCACGAGCTACACCTTC	CAISEAFATSYTF
TRBV5-1	TRBD1	TRBJ1-2	.	TGCGCCAGCAGCTTTATTACAGGGGATGCTGGAGGCTACACCTTC	CASSFITGDAGGYTF
TRBV10-3	TRBD2	TRBJ2-5	few	TGTGCCATCGCAAGGGGCAGGACTAGCGGCCAAGAGACCCAGTACTTC	CAIARGRTSGQETQYF
TRBV2	TRBD2	TRBJ2-3	few	TGTGCCAGCAACGGAAGAAGCGGGACCACAGATACGCAGTATTTT	CASNGRSGTTDTQYF
TRBV5-4	.	TRBJ2-7	large	TGTGCCAGCAGCTTGTTAGGGATCTCCTACGAGCAGTACTTC	CASSLLGISYEQYF
TRBV6-2/TRBV6-3	TRBD1	TRBJ2-3	medium-sized	TGTGCCAGCAGCCCCGGACAGGTCTGGGATACGCAGTATTTT	CASSPGQVWDTQYF
TRBV20-1	TRBD1	TRBJ1-2	.	TGCAGTGCTAGAGATGGCAGGGGGCTCGATGGCTACACCTTC	CSARDGRGLDGYTF
TRBV5-4	.	TRBJ2-5	.	TGTGCCAGCAGCTTGGTGGGCGGGAAATTCCAAGAGACCCAGTACTTC	CASSLVGGKFQETQYF
TRBV7-2	.	TRBJ1-1	.	TGTGCCAGCAGCTTTCAAGGGGCTGACACTGAAGCTTTCTTT	CASSFQGADTEAFF
TRBV21-1	.	TRBJ1-2	.	TGTGCCAGCACCCCCCCGGGCCCACAGCCGTATGAGACCGATGCTAACTATGGCTACACCTTC	CASTPPGPQPYETDANYGYTF
TRBV7-9	TRBD2	TRBJ2-5	.	TGTGCCAGCAGCTTATTCCCAGCGGGAGGGCCGGAGACCCAGTACTTC	CASSLFPAGGPETQYF
TRBV4-1	TRBD1	TRBJ1-1	.	TGCGCCAGCAGCCACGACAGGGGCCCGAACACTGAAGCTTTCTTT	CASSHDRGPNTEAFF
TRBV10-3	.	TRBJ1-1	.	TGTGCCATCAGTCGGGTCGGCACTGAAGCTTTCTTT	CAISRVGTEAFF
TRBV20-1	.	TRBJ2-1	.	TGCAGTGGAAAGCTGGCTGGAATGAATGAGCAGTTCTTC	CSGKLAGMNEQFF
TRBV11-3	.	TRBJ1-2	medium-sized	TGTGCCAGCAGCAGAGGAGGGGACTATGGCTACACCTTC	CASSRGGDYGYTF
TRBV6-1	.	TRBJ2-2	few	TGTGCCAGCAGTGAATATGGGGGAGGGGGCACCGGGGAGCTGTTTTTT	CASSEYGGGGTGELFF
TRBV2	.	TRBJ2-5	.	TGTGCCAGCAGGGTCGTTGGTCAGACCCAGTACTTC	CASRVVGQTQYF
TRBV12-3/TRBV12-4	TRBD1	TRBJ1-5	.	TGTGCCAGCAGTGGGACAGCACGCAATCAGCCCCAGCATTTT	CASSGTARNQPQHF
TRBV2	.	TRBJ1-6	.	TGTGCCAGCAGTGTCGGTGGGGGTAATAATTCACCCCTCCACTTT	CASSVGGGNNSPLHF
TRBV5-4	.	TRBJ2-3	once	TGTGCCAGCAGCTTGACTCCCAAATCTAGCACAGATACGCAGTATTTT	CASSLTPKSSTDTQYF
TRBV7-2	.	TRBJ2-5	few	TGTGCCAGCAGGTTAAACGGTGTCACAGAAGAGACCCAGTACTTC	CASRLNGVTEETQYF
TRBV2	.	TRBJ1-5	.	TGTGCCAGCAGTGTCGAGGGCGGGCAGCCCCAGCATTTT	CASSVEGGQPQHF
TRBV11-2	.	TRBJ2-2	.	TGTGCCAGCAGCTGGACGACGCCCGCGAACACCGGGGAGCTGTTTTTT	CASSWTTPANTGELFF
TRBV28	.	TRBJ2-7	few	TGTGCCAGCAGCCCCCCACACAGCTACGAGCAGTACTTC	CASSPPHSYEQYF
TRBV2	.	TRBJ2-1	.	TGTGCCAGCAGTGGAGGGTTCTACAATGAGCAGTTCTTC	CASSGGFYNEQFF
TRBV11-2	.	TRBJ2-3	few	TGTGCCAGCAGCTTAGATCTAGGGGATACGCAGTATTTT	CASSLDLGDTQYF